This section outlines one TCR beta chain sequence together with its context. Its recognized antigen is unknown. There are no base qualities to consult, and no much larger clone falls within one base. The sample belongs to a study of beta chain features in type 1 diabetes (dated 2018 in TCRdb). Looking at the study overall: Mean age, gender distribution, total cell number and subset yield did not differ between patients and healthy donors. A total of 90 million to 130 million sorted cells were examined across all samples, and a strong correlation was observed between cell number per subset and RNA yield. In the study, recently diagnosed type 1 diabetes patients and matched healthy donors were compared on the TCRB repertoires of their sorted circulating CD4+ T cell subsets. Regulatory and stem cell-like memory subsets were obtained from only 8 patients and about 8 healthy donors, while naive and central memory subsets were obtained from all 30 or so donors.

Beyond this particular receptor, the publication reports: Shorter templates might be favored by PCR, yet because patient and control samples were amplified and corrected together, any such skew would affect both groups equally. A moderate but significant shortening of TCRB CDR3 length was observed in type 1 diabetes patients in all four CD4+ subsets. Because small numbers of individuals were included in the HLA sub-analyses, any influence of HLA type on TCRB rearrangement was left unresolved. At VDJ recombination sites, patients with type 1 diabetes made fewer insertions and deleted more nucleotides, a pattern implying thymic rearrangement abnormalities. Because cDNA was sequenced instead of genomic DNA, highly expressing activated cells could be over-represented, though the groups showed no difference in activation or CD3 levels. The naive, central memory and regulatory TCRB repertoires appeared to resemble one another more closely among patients than among healthy donors.

The entire isolated RNA was reverse transcribed using the High Capacity cDNA Reverse Transcription Kit, and thus expressed TCRB transcripts were sequenced. Deep immunoSEQ sequencing was performed on naive, central memory and regulatory T cell samples, with an average of roughly 4 million total reads per sample. Sorted cells were lysed in RLT buffer, and RNA was extracted using DNase-treated RNeasy Micro or Mini kits according to cell number. Each cell subset was processed on its own to prevent cross-contamination, while patient and healthy donor samples were processed together. The immunoSEQ multiplex PCR was used to amplify TCRB sequences from cDNA, yielding 87-bp fragments that span the CDR3 region. Amplicons were sequenced on the Illumina HiSeq platform. The study's own analysis went as follows. PCR bias was corrected computationally using synthetic template baselines, and reads within Hamming distance 2 were collapsed, with unmergeable singletons discarded. Reads were aligned against IMGT so that V, D and J genes, CDR3 length and insertions or deletions at six rearrangement sites could be assigned. Within each subset, clonotype counts were normalized to sorted cell number, after which true diversity and Gini coefficients were computed with the tcR R package. The overlap coefficient, calculated on TCRB nucleotide sequences, was used to measure repertoire sharing. TCRdb re-hosts the immuneACCESS table, in-frame sequences only. Its copies lack some clones; in the studies checked, an unresolved V gene accounts for under half of them, and the cause for the rest is not known. Clonal size and the V and J genes are those of that table, whereas D and trimming came from the DNA. This sample is represented by over 90,000 clones; about 26% of them were singletons. Jointly, the top ten make up 0.5% to 0.6% of the sample.

Each donor gave one peripheral blood draw, averaging around 0.11 L, which was collected into heparinised tubes. A BD FACSAria II was used to sort naive, central memory, regulatory and stem cell-like memory CD4+ T cells with a panel that included CD45RO, CCR7, CD25, CD127, CD95 and CD27. Purity was above 95% for every sorted population. PBMCs were isolated right away by Lymphoprep density gradient centrifugation and were stained directly, without culture. So that batch effects would be minimized, each experiment stained and sorted samples in pairs, pairing one healthy donor with one patient. Sequencing input: central memory CD4+ T cells from blood. The TCR originated in a young woman with type 1 diabetes.

The nucleotide sequence is given as TGTGCCAGCAGCTTCTACCAAGAGACCCAGTACTTC. The translation is CASSFYQETQYF. This sequence uses TRBV7-3 and TRBJ2-5, with the D gene not clear enough to name. CDR1 and CDR2 are drawn from the germline V gene: SGHTA, FQGTGA. Its CDR3 holds 12 amino acids, cysteine through phenylalanine. The CDR3 DNA has 36 bases and is translated from base 1. V is reduced by 3 bases and J by 0 bases, leaving a spacing of 2 bases between them.